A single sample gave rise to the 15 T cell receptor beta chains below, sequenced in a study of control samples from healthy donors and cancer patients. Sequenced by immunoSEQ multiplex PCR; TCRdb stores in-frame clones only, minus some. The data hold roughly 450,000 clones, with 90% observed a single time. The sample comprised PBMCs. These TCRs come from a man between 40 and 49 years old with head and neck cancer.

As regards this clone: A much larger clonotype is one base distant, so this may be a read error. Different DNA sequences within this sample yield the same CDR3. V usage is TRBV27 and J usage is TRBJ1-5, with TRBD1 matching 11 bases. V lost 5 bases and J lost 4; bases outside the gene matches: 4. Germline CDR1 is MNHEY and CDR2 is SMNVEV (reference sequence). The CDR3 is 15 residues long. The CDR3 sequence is CASSPGTGGNQPQHF. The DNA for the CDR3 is TGTGCCAGCAGTCCCGGGACAGGGGGGAATCAGCCCCAGCATTTT.

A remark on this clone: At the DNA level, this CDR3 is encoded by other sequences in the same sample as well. In DNA, the CDR3 is TGTGCCAGCAGCGTAAAGGCCGGGACAGGGGGCAAAGCGTACTTC. This translates into CASSVKAGTGGKAYF. The chain employs TRBV27 and TRBJ2-7; TRBD1 matches at 12 bases. The V gene end was trimmed by 6 bases and the J gene end by 12 bases; junction bases not matched to a gene: 15. This CDR3 comprises 15 residues. CDR1 is MNHEY and CDR2 is SMNVEV in the germline V gene (reference sequence).

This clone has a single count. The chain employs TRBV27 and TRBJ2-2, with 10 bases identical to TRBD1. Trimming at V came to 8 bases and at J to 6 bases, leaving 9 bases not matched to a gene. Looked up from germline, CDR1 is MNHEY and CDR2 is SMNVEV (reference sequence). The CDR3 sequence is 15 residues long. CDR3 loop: CASQRGQGRAGELFF. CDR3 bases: TGTGCCAGCCAACGGGGACAGGGGAGGGCCGGGGAGCTGTTTTTT.

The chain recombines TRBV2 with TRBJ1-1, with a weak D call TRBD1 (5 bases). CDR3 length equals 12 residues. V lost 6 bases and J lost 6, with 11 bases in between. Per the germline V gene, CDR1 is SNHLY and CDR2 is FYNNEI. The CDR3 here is CASSPGAAEAFF. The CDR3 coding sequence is TGTGCCAGCAGCCCTGGGGCGGCTGAAGCTTTCTTT. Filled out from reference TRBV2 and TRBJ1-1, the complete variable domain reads EPEVTQTPSHQVTQMGQEVILRCVPISNHLYFYWYRQILGQKVEFLVSFYNNEISEKSEIFDDQFSVERPDGSNFTLKIRSTKLEDSAMYFCASSPGAAEAFFGQGTRLTVV.

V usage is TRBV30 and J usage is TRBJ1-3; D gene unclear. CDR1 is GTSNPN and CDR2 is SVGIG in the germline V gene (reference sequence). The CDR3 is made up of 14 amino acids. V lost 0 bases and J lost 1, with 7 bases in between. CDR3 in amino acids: CAWSVPYSGNTIYF. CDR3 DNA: TGTGCCTGGAGTGTTCCATATTCTGGAAACACCATATATTTT.

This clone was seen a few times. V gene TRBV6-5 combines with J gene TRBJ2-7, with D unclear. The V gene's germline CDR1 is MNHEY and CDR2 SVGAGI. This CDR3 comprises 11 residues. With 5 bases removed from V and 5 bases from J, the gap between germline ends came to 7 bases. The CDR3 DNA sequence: TGTGCCAGCAGTCAGAGCGACGAGCAGTACTTC. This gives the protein CASSQSDEQYF.

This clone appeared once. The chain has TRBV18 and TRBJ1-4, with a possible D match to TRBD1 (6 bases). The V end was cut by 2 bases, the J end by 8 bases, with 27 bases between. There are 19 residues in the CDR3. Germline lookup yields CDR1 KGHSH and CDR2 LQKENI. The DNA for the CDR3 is TGTGCCAGCTCACCAACCTCAGGGGCGAACGGCCTGTCTTACGAAAAACTGTTTTTT. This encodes CASSPTSGANGLSYEKLFF.

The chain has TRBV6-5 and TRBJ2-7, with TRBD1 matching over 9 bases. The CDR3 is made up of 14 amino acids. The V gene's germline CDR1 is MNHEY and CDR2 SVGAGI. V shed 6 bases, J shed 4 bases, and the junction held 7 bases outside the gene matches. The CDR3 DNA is TGTGCCAGCAGGACGGGACAGGGTAATTACGAGCAGTACTTC. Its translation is CASRTGQGNYEQYF.

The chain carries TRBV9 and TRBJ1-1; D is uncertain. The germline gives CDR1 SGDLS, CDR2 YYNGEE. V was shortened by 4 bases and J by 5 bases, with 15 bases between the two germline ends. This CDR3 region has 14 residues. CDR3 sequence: CASSPRLTGTEAFF. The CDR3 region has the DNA TGTGCCAGCAGCCCCCGGCTCACGGGGACTGAAGCTTTCTTT.

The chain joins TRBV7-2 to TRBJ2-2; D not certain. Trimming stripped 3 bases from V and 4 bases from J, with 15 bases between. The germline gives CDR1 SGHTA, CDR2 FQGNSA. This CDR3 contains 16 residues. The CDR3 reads CASSFSTGPLTGELFF. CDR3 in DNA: TGTGCCAGCAGCTTCTCCACGGGCCCTCTCACCGGGGAGCTGTTTTTT.

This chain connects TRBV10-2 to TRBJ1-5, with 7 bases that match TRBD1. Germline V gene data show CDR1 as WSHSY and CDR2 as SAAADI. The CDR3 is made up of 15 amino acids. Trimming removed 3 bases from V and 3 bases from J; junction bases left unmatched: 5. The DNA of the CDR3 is TGCGCCAGCAGTGAAACGGACAGGCCCAATCAGCCCCAGCATTTT. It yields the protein CASSETDRPNQPQHF.

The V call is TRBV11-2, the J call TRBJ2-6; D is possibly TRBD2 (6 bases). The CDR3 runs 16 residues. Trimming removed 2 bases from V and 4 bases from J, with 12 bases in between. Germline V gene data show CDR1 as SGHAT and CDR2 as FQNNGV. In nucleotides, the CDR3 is TGTGCCAGCAGCTTAACGCGGAGGGCGGGGGCCAACGTCCTGACTTTC. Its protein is CASSLTRRAGANVLTF.

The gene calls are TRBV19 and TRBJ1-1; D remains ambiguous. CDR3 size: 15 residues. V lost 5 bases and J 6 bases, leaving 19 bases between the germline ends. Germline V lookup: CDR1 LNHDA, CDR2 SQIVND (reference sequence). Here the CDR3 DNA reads TGTGCCAGTAGTGGTATTAGGGCTAGGGTAGCTGAAGCTTTCTTT. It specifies CASSGIRARVAEAFF.

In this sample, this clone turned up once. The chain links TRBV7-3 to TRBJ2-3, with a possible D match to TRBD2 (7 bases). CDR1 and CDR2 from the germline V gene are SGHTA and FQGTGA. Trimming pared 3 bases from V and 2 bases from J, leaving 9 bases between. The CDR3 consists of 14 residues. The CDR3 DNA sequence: TGTGCCAGCAGCTTGGGGGGGCCCACAGATACGCAGTATTTT. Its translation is CASSLGGPTDTQYF.

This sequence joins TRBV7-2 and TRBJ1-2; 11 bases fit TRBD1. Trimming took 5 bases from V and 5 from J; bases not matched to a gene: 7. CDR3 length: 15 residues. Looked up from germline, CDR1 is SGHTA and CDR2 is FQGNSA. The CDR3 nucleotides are TGTGCCAGCAGCACCGGGACAGGGGGTCGTTATGGCTACACCTTC. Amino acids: CASSTGTGGRYGYTF.